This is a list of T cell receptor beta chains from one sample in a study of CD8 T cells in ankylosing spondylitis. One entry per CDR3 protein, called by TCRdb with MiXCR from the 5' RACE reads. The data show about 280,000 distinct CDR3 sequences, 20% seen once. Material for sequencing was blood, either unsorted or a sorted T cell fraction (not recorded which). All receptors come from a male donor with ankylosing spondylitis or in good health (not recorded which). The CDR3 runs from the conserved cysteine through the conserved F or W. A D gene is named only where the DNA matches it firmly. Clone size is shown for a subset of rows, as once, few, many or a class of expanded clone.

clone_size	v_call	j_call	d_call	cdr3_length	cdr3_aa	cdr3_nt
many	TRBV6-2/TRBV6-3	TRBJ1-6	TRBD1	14	CASRLGTGDSPLHF	TGTGCCAGCAGACTCGGGACAGGGGATTCACCCCTCCACTTT
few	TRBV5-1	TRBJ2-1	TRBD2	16	CASSLISGSPTNEQFF	TGCGCCAGCAGCTTGATTAGCGGGAGCCCCACCAATGAGCAGTTCTTC
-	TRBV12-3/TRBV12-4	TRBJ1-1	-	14	CASSLEQENTEAFF	TGTGCCAGCAGTTTAGAACAGGAAAACACTGAAGCTTTCTTT
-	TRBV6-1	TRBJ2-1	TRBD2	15	CASSPLLAGFNEQFF	TGTGCCAGCAGTCCCCTTCTAGCGGGGTTCAATGAGCAGTTCTTC
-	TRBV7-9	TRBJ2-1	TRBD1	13	CASSSQGTADQFF	TGTGCCAGCAGCTCCCAGGGGACAGCTGATCAGTTCTTC
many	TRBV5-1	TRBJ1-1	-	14	CASSLEPTNTEAFF	TGCGCCAGCAGCTTGGAGCCCACGAACACTGAAGCTTTCTTT
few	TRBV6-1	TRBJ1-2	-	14	CASTPDLANYGYTF	TGTGCCAGCACCCCAGACCTCGCTAACTATGGCTACACCTTC
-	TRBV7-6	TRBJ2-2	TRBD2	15	CASSLDGGTTGELFF	TGTGCCAGCAGCTTAGACGGGGGGACCACCGGGGAGCTGTTTTTT
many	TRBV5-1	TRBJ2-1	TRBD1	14	CASSRTGSYNEQFF	TGCGCCAGCAGCCGGACAGGGTCCTACAATGAGCAGTTCTTC
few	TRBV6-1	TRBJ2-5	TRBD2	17	CASSPGTSGGSQETQYF	TGTGCCAGCAGTCCTGGGACTAGCGGAGGGAGCCAAGAGACCCAGTACTTC
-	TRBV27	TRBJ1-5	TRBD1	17	CASSPGGGRGPNQPQHF	TGTGCCAGCAGCCCCGGAGGGGGGAGGGGGCCAAACCAGCCCCAGCATTTT
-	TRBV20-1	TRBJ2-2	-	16	CSASSPRQGNTGELFF	TGCAGTGCTAGCAGTCCACGGCAGGGGAACACCGGGGAGCTGTTTTTT
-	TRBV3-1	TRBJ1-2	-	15	CASSQDTQGINSYTF	TGTGCCAGCAGCCAAGATACCCAGGGCATTAATAGCTACACCTTC
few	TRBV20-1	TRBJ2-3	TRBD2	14	CSASLGGDTDTQYF	TGCAGTGCCAGCCTTGGGGGGGACACAGATACGCAGTATTTT
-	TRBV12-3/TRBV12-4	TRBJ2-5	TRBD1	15	CASSSTGGVGETQYF	TGTGCCAGCAGCTCAACAGGGGGAGTGGGTGAGACCCAGTACTTC
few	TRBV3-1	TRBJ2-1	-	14	CASSHTNPRNEQFF	TGTGCCAGCAGTCATACAAACCCCCGTAATGAGCAGTTCTTC
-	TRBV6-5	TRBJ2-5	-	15	CASSYRGLWGETQYF	TGTGCCAGCAGTTACCGGGGCCTATGGGGGGAGACCCAGTACTTC
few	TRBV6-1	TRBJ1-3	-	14	CASSPRTPGNTIYF	TGTGCCAGCAGCCCGCGGACCCCAGGAAACACCATATATTTT
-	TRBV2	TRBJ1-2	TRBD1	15	CASAEGTVVNYGYTF	TGTGCCAGCGCTGAGGGGACAGTCGTTAACTATGGCTACACCTTC
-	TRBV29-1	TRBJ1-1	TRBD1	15	CSVAPRTGSHTEAFF	TGCAGCGTTGCCCCAAGGACAGGGTCCCACACTGAAGCTTTCTTT
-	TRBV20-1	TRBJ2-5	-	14	CSARAAGGGGTQYF	TGCAGTGCTAGAGCGGCAGGGGGAGGGGGGACCCAGTACTTC
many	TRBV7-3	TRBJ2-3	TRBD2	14	CASSTGTSPDTQYF	TGTGCCAGCAGCACCGGGACTAGTCCTGATACGCAGTATTTT
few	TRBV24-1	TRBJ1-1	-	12	CATSDRNTEAFF	TGTGCCACCAGTGATCGGAACACTGAAGCTTTCTTT